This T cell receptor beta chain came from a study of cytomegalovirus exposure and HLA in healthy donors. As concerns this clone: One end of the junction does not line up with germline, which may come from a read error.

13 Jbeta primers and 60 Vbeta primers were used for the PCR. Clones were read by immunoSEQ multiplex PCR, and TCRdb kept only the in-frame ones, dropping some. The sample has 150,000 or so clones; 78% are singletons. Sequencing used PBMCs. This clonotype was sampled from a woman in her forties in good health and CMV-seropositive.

This chain's CDR3 is CSSSLGVGGLRSYEQYF. In DNA, the CDR3 is TGTTCCAGCAGCTTAGGGGTAGGGGGCCTAAGGAGTTACGAGCAGTACTTC. The genes are TRBV7-9 and TRBJ2-7, with 7 nucleotides matching TRBD1. CDR1 is SEHNR and CDR2 is FQNEAQ in the germline V gene (reference sequence). The CDR3 runs 17 residues.